The rows below give T cell receptor beta chains drawn from one sample of a study of Graves' ophthalmopathy and Graves' hyperthyroidism. TCRdb reprocessed the multiplex PCR reads with MiXCR, giving one entry per CDR3 protein. The sample holds more than 300,000 distinct CDR3 sequences, 15% seen once. The sample taken for sequencing was peripheral blood. All receptors derive from a woman between 18 and 29 years old with stable Graves' hyperthyroidism. Each CDR3 is given with its conserved first and last residue. Each record gives: V gene, J gene, clone size, D gene, CDR3 DNA, CDR3 protein. D genes are given only for firm matches. Only some rows state a clone size, as once, few, many or a class for expanded clones.

V gene: TRBV7-9; J gene: TRBJ2-7; clone size: many; D gene: TRBD2; CDR3 DNA: TGTGCCAGCAGCGAGCGGGGGGTCCCCTACGAGCAGTACTTC; CDR3 protein: CASSERGVPYEQYF
V gene: TRBV28; J gene: TRBJ1-2; clone size: -; D gene: -; CDR3 DNA: TGTGCCAGCAGTTTCCCCGGACCCTACACCTTC; CDR3 protein: CASSFPGPYTF
V gene: TRBV19; J gene: TRBJ1-5; clone size: many; D gene: TRBD1; CDR3 DNA: TGTGCCAGTAGTAGAATGGGACAGCTCGATCAGCCCCAGCATTTT; CDR3 protein: CASSRMGQLDQPQHF
V gene: TRBV6-1; J gene: TRBJ1-2; clone size: -; D gene: -; CDR3 DNA: TGTGCCAGCAGTGAAGGACCCTACTATGGCTACACCTTC; CDR3 protein: CASSEGPYYGYTF
V gene: TRBV5-1; J gene: TRBJ1-2; clone size: -; D gene: -; CDR3 DNA: TGCGCCAGCAGCTTGGACTTCGGATCCGGCTACACCTTC; CDR3 protein: CASSLDFGSGYTF
V gene: TRBV11-2; J gene: TRBJ2-7; clone size: many; D gene: -; CDR3 DNA: TGTGCCAGCAGCCTCACTCCCGGCCTCCCCTACGAGCAGTACTTC; CDR3 protein: CASSLTPGLPYEQYF
V gene: TRBV7-2; J gene: TRBJ1-2; clone size: many; D gene: -; CDR3 DNA: TGTGCCAGCAGCTTGTCGATTCTACGTATTGGCTACACCTTC; CDR3 protein: CASSLSILRIGYTF
V gene: TRBV29-1; J gene: TRBJ1-2; clone size: many; D gene: TRBD1; CDR3 DNA: TGCAGCGGTGGGGACAGGGGAAACTATGGCTACACCTTC; CDR3 protein: CSGGDRGNYGYTF
V gene: TRBV20-1; J gene: TRBJ2-5; clone size: many; D gene: -; CDR3 DNA: TGCAGTGCTAGTGAGGAGACCCAGTACTTC; CDR3 protein: CSASEETQYF
V gene: TRBV20-1; J gene: TRBJ2-7; clone size: many; D gene: -; CDR3 DNA: TGCAGTGCGCCAGACAGAGTCGCCGGCTCCTACGAGCAGTACTTC; CDR3 protein: CSAPDRVAGSYEQYF